This T cell receptor beta chain was recovered during a study of the immune and genomic landscape of osteosarcoma (TCRdb year 2020). Context from the whole study: The overall cohort included a few dozen pediatric and adult patients with high-grade osteosarcoma, and the median age at diagnosis was 27 years (range roughly 5-81). Poor-risk disease was overrepresented in the cohort, as 73% of patients had an unfavorable pathologic response to standard therapy and roughly 67% had died. An explanation for the limited clinical activity of immune checkpoint inhibitors in osteosarcoma was sought in the study. Each of a few patients provided a couple of samples from the same tumor site. In the overall cohort, 45% to 60% of patients were male, and localized disease at diagnosis was presented by 75% to 80% of patients. Osteosarcoma specimens were profiled with whole genome, RNA and T-cell receptor sequencing plus immunohistochemistry and reverse phase protein arrays so that immunogenic potential could be defined. To characterize the osteosarcoma immunogenomic landscape, the TCR sequencing results were combined with transcriptome, protein array and immunostaining data.

The paper as a whole reports these results and caveats: No statistical method determined sample size because osteosarcoma is rare and all possible samples were collected. Alongside the frozen tumor specimens, matched blood was collected from only a couple of patients. TCR productive clonality was higher in the immune-hot C3 cluster than the cold C1 cluster but still low overall. Productive TCR clonality was found to be low overall, with an average of 0.09 and a maximum of 0.3, which suggested limited T-cell clonal expansion. In five cases, the repertoire was dominated by a single hyperexpanded clone, and fewer than 100 T-cell clonotypes were detected in all five cases. Rather than matched normal tissue, external data from normal skin and healthy peripheral blood provided the clonality benchmarks.

Deletion took 4 bases off V and 3 bases off J, with a span of 10 bases between the germline ends. There are 14 amino acids in the CDR3, from cysteine to phenylalanine inclusive. The only DNA kept is the CDR3, 42 bases in frame from the first base. The germline V gene (reference sequence) supplies CDR1 LNHDA and CDR2 SQIVND. TCR beta chain CDR3 regions were immunosequenced with the ImmunoSEQ Assay (Adaptive Biotechnologies). The authors processed their data as follows. The ImmunoSEQ Analyzer platform was used to export TCRB rearrangements, read counts, read proportions and gene usage. T-cell clonality was calculated on productive rearrangements as 1 minus Pielou's evenness. In the clonal space homeostasis analysis, clonotypes were grouped as rare, small, medium, large or hyperexpanded (0.01 to 1 of the repertoire). TCR productive clonality was compared across immune clusters C1, C2 and C3 using the Wilcoxon rank sum test. TCRdb obtained this table from immuneACCESS and retained in-frame rearrangements with V and J assigned. These tables miss some clones; where compared with another copy, unresolved V genes account for less than half of the shortfall, and the remainder is unexplained. D and trimming come from the DNA, and the V and J calls and clone size come from that table. Present in this sample are about 4,600 clones, around two thirds of which were seen just once. Approximately 16% of the sample is taken by the ten largest.

Specimens were post-treatment primary, local recurrence and metastasis tumors from poor-prognosis patients. As for this clone: There is no known antigen for this receptor. No base quality values were provided; no much bigger clone lies one nucleotide off.

The chain employs TRBV19 and TRBJ2-1; D gene: possibly TRBD1, on 5 matching bases. Sequenced input: osteosarcoma tumor tissue from the femur. The sequence was obtained from a human donor with osteosarcoma. The nucleotide sequence reads as follows: TGTGCCAGTAGTAACCAGGGCCACTACAATGAGCAGTTCTTC. Translation gives CASSNQGHYNEQFF.